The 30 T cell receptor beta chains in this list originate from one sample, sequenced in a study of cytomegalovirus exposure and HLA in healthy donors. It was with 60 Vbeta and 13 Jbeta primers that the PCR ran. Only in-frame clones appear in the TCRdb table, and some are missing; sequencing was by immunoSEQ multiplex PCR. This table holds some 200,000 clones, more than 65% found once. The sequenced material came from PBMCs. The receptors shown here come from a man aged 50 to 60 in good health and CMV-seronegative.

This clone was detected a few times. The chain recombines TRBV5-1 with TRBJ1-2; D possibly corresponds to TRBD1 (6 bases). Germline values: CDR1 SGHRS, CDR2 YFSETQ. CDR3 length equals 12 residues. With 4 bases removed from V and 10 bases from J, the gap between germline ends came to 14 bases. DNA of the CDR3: TGCGCCAGCAGCAAACAGGGCAGTGACTACACCTTC. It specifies CASSKQGSDYTF. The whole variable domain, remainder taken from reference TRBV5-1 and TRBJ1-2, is KAGVTQTPRYLIKTRGQQVTLSCSPISGHRSVSWYQQTPGQGLQFLFEYFSETQRNKGNFPGRFSGRQFSNSRSEMNVSTLELGDSALYLCASSKQGSDYTFGSGTRLTVV.

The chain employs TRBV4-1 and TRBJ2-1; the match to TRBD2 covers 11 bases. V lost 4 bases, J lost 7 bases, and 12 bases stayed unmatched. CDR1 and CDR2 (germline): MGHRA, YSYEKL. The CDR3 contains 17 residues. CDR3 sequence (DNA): TGCGCCAGCAGCCCGCCCCCCGGGACTAGCGGACGAAATGAGCAGTTCTTC. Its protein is CASSPPPGTSGRNEQFF.

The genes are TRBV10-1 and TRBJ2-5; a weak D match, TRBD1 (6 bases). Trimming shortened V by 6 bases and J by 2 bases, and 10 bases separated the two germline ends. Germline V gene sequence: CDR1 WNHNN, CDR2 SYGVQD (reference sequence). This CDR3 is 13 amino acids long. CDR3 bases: TGCGCCAGCAGCGACGGACAGCAAGAGACCCAGTACTTC. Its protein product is CASSDGQQETQYF.

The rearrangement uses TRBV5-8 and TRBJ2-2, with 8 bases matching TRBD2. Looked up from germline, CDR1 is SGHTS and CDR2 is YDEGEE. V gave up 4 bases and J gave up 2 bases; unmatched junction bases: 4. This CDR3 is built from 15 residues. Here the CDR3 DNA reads TGTGCCAGCAGCCTCAGCGGGGGAAACACCGGGGAGCTGTTTTTT. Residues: CASSLSGGNTGELFF.

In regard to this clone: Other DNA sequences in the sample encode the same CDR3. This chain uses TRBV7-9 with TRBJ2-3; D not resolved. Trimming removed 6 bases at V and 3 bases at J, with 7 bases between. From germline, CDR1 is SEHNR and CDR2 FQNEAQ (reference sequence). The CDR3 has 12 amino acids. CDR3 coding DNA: TGTGCCAGCAGTATAACTACAGATACGCAGTATTTT. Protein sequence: CASSITTDTQYF. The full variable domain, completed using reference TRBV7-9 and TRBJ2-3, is DTGVSQNPRHKITKRGQNVTFRCDPISEHNRLYWYRQTLGQGPEFLTYFQNEAQLEKSRLLSDRFSAERPKGSFSTLEIQRTEQGDSAMYLCASSITTDTQYFGPGTRLTVL.

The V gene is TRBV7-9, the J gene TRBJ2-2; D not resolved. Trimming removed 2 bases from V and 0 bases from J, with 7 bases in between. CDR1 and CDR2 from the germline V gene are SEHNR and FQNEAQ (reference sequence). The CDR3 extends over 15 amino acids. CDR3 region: CASSLWSANTGELFF. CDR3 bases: TGTGCCAGCAGCTTATGGTCAGCGAACACCGGGGAGCTGTTTTTT. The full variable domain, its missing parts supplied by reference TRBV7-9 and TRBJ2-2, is DTGVSQNPRHKITKRGQNVTFRCDPISEHNRLYWYRQTLGQGPEFLTYFQNEAQLEKSRLLSDRFSAERPKGSFSTLEIQRTEQGDSAMYLCASSLWSANTGELFFGEGSRLTVL.

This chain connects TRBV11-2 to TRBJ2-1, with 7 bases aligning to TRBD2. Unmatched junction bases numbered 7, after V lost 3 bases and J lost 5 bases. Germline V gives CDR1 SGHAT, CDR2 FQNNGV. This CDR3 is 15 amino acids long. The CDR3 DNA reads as TGTGCCAGCAGCTTTTCGGGGGGAAAGGACAATGAGCAGTTCTTC. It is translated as CASSFSGGKDNEQFF.

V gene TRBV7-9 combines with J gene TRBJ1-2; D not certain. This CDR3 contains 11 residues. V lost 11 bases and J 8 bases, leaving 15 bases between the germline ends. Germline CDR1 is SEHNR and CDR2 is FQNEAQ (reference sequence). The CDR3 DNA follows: TGTGCCGGATCCGACATGCCGGGCTACACCTTC. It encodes CAGSDMPGYTF. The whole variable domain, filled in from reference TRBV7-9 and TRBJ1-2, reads DTGVSQNPRHKITKRGQNVTFRCDPISEHNRLYWYRQTLGQGPEFLTYFQNEAQLEKSRLLSDRFSAERPKGSFSTLEIQRTEQGDSAMYLCAGSDMPGYTFGSGTRLTVV.

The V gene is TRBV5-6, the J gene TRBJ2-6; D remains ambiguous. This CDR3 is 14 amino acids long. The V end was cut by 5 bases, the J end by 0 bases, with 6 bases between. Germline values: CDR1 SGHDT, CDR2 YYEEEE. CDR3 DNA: TGTGCCAGCAGGCGGTTCTCTGGGGCCAACGTCCTGACTTTC. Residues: CASRRFSGANVLTF.

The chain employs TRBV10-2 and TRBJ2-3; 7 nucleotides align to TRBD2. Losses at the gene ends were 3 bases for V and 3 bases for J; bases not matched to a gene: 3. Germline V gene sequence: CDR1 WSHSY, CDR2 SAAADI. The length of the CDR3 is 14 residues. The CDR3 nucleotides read TGCGCCAGCAGTGAACTAGCGAGGACAGATACGCAGTATTTT. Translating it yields CASSELARTDTQYF.

The CDR3 DNA reads as TGTGCCAGCAGCTTAGCCCCGGGGACAAGCTATGGCTACACCTTC. Translated, it gives CASSLAPGTSYGYTF. The V call is TRBV7-9, the J call TRBJ1-2; tentative D call: TRBD1 (6 bases). CDR1 and CDR2 from the germline V gene are SEHNR and FQNEAQ (reference sequence). Trimming left V 0 bases short and J 4 bases short, with 12 bases between. The CDR3 length is 15 residues.

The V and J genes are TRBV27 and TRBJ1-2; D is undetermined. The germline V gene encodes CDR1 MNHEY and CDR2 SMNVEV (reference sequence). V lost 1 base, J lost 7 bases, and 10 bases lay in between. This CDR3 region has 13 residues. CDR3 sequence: CASSLFHRGGYTF. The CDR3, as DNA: TGTGCCAGCAGTTTATTTCATCGGGGTGGCTACACCTTC.

The CDR3 reads CASAPGPGGTYNEQFF. The CDR3 coding sequence is TGTGCCAGCGCGCCTGGGCCGGGGGGTACTTACAATGAGCAGTTCTTC. The rearrangement joins TRBV5-6 to TRBJ2-1, with 7 bases matching TRBD2. The CDR3 sequence is 16 residues long. The junction had 14 bases not matched to a gene; V was cut back by 7 bases and J by 4 bases. Germline assignment: CDR1 SGHDT and CDR2 YYEEEE.

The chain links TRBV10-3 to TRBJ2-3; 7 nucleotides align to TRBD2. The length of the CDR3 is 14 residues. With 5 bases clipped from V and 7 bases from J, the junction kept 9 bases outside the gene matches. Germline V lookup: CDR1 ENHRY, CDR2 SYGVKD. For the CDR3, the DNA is TGTGCCATCAGTTTAAGCGGGGCCACGAATACGCAGTATTTT. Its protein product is CAISLSGATNTQYF.

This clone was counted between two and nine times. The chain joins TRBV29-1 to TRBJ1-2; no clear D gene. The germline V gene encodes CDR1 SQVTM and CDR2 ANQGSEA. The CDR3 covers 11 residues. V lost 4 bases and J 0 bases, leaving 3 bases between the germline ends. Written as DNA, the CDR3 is TGCAGCGTTGCAGCTAACTATGGCTACACCTTC. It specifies CSVAANYGYTF.

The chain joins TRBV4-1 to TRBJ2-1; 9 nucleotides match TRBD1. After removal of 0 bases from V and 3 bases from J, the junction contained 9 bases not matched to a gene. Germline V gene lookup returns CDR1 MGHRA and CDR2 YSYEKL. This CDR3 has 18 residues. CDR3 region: CASSQDRPGQGNYNEQFF. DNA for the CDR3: TGCGCCAGCAGCCAAGACCGCCCGGGACAGGGTAACTACAATGAGCAGTTCTTC.

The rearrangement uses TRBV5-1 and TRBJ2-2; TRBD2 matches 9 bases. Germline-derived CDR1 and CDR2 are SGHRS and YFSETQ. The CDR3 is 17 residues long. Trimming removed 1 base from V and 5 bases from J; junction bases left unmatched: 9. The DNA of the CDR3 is TGCGCCAGCAGCTTGTCTCAGCGGGGGGTCTTGACCGGGGAGCTGTTTTTT. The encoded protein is CASSLSQRGVLTGELFF.

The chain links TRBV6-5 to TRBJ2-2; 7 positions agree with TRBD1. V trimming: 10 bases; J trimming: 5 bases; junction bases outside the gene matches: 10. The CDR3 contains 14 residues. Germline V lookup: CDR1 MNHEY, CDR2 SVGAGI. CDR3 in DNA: TGTGCCACGAACAGGGGATCCCAGACCGGGGAGCTGTTTTTT. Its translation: CATNRGSQTGELFF.

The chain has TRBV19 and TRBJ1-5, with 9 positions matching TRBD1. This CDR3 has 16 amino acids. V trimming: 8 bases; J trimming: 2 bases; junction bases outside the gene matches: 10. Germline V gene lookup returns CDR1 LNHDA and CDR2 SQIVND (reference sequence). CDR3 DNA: TGTGCCAGTGTCCAAACAGGGGGCAAAGGCAATCAGCCCCAGCATTTT. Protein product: CASVQTGGKGNQPQHF.

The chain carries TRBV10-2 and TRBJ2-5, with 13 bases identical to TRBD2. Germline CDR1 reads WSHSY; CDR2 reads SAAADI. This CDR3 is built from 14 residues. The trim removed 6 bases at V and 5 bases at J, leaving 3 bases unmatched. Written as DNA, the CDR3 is TGCGCCAGCAGGGAACTAGCGGGGGGGGAGACCCAGTACTTC. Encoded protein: CASRELAGGETQYF.

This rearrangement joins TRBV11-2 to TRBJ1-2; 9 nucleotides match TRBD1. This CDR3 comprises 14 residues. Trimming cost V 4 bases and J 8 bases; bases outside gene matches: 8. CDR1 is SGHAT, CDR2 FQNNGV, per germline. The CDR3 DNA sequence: TGTGCCAGCAGCTCAGGACAGGGGCCTACCGGCTACACCTTC. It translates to CASSSGQGPTGYTF.

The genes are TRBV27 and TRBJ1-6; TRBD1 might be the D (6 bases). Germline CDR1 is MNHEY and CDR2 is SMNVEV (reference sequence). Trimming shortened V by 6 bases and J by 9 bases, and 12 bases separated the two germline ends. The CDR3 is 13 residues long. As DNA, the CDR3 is TGTGCCAGCAGCCCCGACAGGTCTTCACCCCTCCACTTT. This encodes CASSPDRSSPLHF.

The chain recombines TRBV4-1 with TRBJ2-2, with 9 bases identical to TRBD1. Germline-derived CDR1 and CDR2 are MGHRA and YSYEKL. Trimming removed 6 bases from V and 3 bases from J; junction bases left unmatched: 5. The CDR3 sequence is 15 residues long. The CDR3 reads CASRHRQGDTGELFF. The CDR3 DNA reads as TGCGCCAGCAGGCATCGACAGGGGGACACCGGGGAGCTGTTTTTT.

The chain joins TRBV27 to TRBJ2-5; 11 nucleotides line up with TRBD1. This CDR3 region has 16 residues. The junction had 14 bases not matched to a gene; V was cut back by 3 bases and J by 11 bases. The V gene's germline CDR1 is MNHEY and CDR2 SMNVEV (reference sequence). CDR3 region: CASSFSSDRGLKEQYF. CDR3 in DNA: TGTGCCAGCAGTTTTTCCTCGGACAGGGGGCTGAAAGAGCAGTACTTC.

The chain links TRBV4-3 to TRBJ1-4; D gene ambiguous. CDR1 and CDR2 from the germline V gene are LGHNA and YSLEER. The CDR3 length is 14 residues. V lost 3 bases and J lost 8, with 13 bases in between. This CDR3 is CASSQDLGREKLFF. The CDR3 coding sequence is TGCGCCAGCAGCCAGGACTTAGGGAGAGAAAAACTGTTTTTT.

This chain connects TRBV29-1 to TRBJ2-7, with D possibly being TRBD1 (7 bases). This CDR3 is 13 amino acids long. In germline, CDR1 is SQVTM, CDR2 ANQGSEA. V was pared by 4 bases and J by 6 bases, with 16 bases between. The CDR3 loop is CSVVGQDYLEQYF. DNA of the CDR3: TGCAGCGTTGTAGGACAGGACTACCTCGAGCAGTACTTC.

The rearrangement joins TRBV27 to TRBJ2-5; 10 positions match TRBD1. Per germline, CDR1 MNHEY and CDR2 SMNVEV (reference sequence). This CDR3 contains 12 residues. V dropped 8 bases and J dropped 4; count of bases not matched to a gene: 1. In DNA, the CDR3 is TGTGCCAGCTGGACAGGGGGAGAGACCCAGTACTTC. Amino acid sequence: CASWTGGETQYF.

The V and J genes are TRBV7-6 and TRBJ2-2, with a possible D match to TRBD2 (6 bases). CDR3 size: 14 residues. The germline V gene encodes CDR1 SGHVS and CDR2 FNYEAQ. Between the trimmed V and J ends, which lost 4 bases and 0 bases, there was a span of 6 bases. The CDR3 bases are TGTGCCAGCAGCTGGGGGGCGAACACCGGGGAGCTGTTTTTT. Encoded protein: CASSWGANTGELFF.

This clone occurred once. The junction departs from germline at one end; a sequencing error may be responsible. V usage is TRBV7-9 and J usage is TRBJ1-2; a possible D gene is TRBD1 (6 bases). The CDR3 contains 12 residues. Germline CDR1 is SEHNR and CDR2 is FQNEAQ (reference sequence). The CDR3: CSSSSGGLGYTF. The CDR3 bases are TGTTCCAGCAGCTCGGGGGGGCTGGGCTACACCTTC.

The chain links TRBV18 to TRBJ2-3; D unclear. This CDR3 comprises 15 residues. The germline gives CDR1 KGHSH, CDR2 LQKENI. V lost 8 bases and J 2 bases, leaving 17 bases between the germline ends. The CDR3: CASRNAIYSTDTQYF. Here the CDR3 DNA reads TGTGCCAGCCGAAACGCCATATACTCCACAGATACGCAGTATTTT.